The TCR beta chain under discussion was sequenced for a study of T-cell reconstitution after alpha-beta-depleted transplantation in children. A library of TCRbeta sequences, prepared with unique molecular identifiers, was generated. One entry per CDR3 protein, called by TCRdb with MiXCR from the PCR reads. The top ten hold 0.8% to 1.1% of the sample, which has about 690,000 distinct CDR3 sequences, about 15% seen once. V gave up 5 bases and J gave up 4 bases, with 14 bases separating them. The CDR3 sequence is 14 residues long. The germline V gene encodes CDR1 SGHTA and CDR2 FQGNSA. This clonotype was counted ten times or more.

The sample was PBMCs from the stem cell graft donor, taken from the stem cell graft. This TCR derives from a human donor who donated a stem cell graft to a child with acute myeloid leukemia. V and J are TRBV7-2 and TRBJ1-2; TRBD1 might be the D (5 bases). The CDR3 sequence: CASSQGGVSYGYTF. CDR3 coding DNA: TGTGCCAGCAGCCAGGGTGGGGTATCCTATGGCTACACCTTC.